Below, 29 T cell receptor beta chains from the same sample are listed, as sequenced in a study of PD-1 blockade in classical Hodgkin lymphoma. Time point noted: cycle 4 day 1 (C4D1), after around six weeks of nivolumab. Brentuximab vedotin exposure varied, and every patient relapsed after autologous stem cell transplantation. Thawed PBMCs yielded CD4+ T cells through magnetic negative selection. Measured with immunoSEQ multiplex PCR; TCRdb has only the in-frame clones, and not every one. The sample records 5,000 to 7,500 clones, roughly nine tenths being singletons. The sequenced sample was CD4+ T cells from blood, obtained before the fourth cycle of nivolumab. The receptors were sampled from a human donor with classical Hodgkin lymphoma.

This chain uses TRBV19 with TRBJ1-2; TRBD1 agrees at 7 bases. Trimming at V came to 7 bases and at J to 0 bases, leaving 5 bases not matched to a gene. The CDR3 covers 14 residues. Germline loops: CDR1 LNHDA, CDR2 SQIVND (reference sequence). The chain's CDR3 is CASTRGGPNYGYTF. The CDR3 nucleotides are TGTGCCAGTACTCGAGGGGGCCCTAACTATGGCTACACCTTC.

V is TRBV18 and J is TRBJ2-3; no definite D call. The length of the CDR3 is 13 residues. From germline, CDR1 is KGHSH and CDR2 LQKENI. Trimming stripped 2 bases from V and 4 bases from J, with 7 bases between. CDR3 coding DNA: TGTGCCAGCTCACCAGGGGTCGCAGATACGCAGTATTTT. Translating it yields CASSPGVADTQYF.

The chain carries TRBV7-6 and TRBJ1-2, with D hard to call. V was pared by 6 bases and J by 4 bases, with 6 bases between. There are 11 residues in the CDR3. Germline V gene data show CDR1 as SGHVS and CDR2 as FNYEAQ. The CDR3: CASSSPYGYTF. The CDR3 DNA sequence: TGTGCCAGCAGTTCACCCTATGGCTACACCTTC.

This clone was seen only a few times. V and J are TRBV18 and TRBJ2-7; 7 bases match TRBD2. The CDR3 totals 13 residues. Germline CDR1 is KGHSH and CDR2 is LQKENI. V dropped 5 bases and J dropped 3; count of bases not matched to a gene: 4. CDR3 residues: CASSSSGVYEQYF. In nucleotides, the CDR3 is TGTGCCAGCTCATCTAGCGGAGTCTACGAGCAGTACTTC. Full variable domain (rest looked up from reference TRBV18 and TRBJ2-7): NAGVMQNPRHLVRRRGQEARLRCSPMKGHSHVYWYRQLPEEGLKFMVYLQKENIIDESGMPKERFSAEFPKEGPSILRIQQVVRGDSAAYFCASSSSGVYEQYFGPGTRLTVT.

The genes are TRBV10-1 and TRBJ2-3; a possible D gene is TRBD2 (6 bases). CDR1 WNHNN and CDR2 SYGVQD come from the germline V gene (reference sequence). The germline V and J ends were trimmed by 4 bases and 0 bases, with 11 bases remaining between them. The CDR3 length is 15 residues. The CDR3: CASSGTTDSTDTQYF. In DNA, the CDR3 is TGCGCCAGCAGTGGGACTACAGATAGCACAGATACGCAGTATTTT.

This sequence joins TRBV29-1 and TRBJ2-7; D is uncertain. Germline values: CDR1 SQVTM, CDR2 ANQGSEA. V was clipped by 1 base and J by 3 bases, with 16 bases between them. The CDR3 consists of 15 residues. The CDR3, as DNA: TGCAGCGTTGAAGGCAACACCCCTGGGATCTACGAGCAGTACTTC. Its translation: CSVEGNTPGIYEQYF.

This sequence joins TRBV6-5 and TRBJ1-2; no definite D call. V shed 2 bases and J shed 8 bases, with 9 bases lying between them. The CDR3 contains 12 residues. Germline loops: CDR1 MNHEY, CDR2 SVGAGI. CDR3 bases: TGTGCCAGCAGTTACGGCGGAGGGGGCTACACCTTC. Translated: CASSYGGGGYTF.

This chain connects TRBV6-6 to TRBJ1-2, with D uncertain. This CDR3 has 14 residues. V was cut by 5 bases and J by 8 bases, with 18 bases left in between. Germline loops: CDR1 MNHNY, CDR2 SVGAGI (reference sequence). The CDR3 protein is CASSANHQSIGYTF. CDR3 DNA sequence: TGTGCCAGCAGTGCCAATCATCAGAGCATCGGCTACACCTTC.

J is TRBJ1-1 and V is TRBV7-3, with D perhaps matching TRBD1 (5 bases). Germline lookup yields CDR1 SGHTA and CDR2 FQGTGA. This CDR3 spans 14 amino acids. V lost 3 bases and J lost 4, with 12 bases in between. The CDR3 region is CASSFQGFSTEAFF. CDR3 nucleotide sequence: TGTGCCAGCAGCTTTCAGGGTTTCTCCACTGAAGCTTTCTTT. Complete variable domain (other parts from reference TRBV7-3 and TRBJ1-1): GAGVSQTPSNKVTEKGKYVELRCDPISGHTALYWYRQSLGQGPEFLIYFQGTGAADDSGLPNDRFFAVRPEGSVSTLKIQRTERGDSAVYLCASSFQGFSTEAFFGQGTRLTVV.

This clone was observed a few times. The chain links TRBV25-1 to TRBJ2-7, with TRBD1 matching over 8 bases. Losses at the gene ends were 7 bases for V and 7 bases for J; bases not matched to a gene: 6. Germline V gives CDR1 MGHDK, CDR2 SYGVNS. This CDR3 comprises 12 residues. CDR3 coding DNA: TGTGCCAGCAAGGACAGGGTCGGAGAGCAGTACTTC. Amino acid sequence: CASKDRVGEQYF.

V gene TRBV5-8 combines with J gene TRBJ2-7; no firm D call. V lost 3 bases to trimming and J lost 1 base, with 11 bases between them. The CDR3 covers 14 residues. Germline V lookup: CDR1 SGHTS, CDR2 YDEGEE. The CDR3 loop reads CASSYYSRSYEQYF. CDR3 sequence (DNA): TGTGCCAGCAGCTATTATTCACGGTCCTACGAGCAGTACTTC.

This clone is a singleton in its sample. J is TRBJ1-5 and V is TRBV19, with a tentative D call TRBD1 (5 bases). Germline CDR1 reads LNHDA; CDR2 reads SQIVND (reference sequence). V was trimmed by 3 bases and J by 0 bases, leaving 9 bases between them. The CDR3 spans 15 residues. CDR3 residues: CASSIRQGSNQPQHF. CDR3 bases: TGTGCCAGTAGTATTCGGCAGGGTAGCAATCAGCCCCAGCATTTT.

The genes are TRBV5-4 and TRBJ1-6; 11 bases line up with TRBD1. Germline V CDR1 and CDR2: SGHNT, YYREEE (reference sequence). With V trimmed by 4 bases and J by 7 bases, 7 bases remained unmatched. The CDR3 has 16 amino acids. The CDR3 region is CASSRPGQGVNSPLHF. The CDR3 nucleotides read TGTGCCAGCAGCAGACCGGGACAGGGGGTGAATTCACCCCTCCACTTT.

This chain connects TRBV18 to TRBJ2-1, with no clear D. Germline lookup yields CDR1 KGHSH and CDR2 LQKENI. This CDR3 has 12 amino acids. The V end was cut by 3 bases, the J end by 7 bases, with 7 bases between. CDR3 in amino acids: CASSPGRNEQFF. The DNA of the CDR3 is TGTGCCAGCTCACCTGGAAGAAATGAGCAGTTCTTC. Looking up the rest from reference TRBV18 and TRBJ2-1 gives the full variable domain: NAGVMQNPRHLVRRRGQEARLRCSPMKGHSHVYWYRQLPEEGLKFMVYLQKENIIDESGMPKERFSAEFPKEGPSILRIQQVVRGDSAAYFCASSPGRNEQFFGPGTRLTVL.

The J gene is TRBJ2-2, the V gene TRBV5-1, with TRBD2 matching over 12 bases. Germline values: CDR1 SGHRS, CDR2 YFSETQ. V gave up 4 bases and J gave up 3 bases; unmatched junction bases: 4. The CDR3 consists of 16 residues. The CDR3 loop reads CASSLRTSGDTGELFF. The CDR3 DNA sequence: TGCGCCAGCAGCCTCAGGACTAGCGGGGACACCGGGGAGCTGTTTTTT. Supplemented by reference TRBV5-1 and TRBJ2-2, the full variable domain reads KAGVTQTPRYLIKTRGQQVTLSCSPISGHRSVSWYQQTPGQGLQFLFEYFSETQRNKGNFPGRFSGRQFSNSRSEMNVSTLELGDSALYLCASSLRTSGDTGELFFGEGSRLTVL.

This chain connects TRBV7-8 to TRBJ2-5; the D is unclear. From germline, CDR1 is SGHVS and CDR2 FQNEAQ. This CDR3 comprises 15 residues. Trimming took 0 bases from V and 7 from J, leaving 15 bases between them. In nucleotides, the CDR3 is TGTGCCAGCAGCTTAGCGCTCAGTATCCTGAGGACCCAGTACTTC. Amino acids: CASSLALSILRTQYF.

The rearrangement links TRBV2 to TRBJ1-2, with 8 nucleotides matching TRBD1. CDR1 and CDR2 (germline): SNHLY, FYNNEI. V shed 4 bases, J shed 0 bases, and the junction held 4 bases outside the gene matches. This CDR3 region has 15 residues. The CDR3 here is CASSADRETNYGYTF. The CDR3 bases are TGTGCCAGCAGTGCGGACAGGGAAACTAACTATGGCTACACCTTC.

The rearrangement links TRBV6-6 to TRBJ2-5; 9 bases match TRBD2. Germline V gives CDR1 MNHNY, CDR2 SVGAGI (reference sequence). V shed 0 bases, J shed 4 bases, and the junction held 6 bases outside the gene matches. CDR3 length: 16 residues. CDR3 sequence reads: CASSYSSSGVVETQYF. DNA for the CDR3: TGTGCCAGCAGTTACTCGTCTAGCGGGGTCGTAGAGACCCAGTACTTC.

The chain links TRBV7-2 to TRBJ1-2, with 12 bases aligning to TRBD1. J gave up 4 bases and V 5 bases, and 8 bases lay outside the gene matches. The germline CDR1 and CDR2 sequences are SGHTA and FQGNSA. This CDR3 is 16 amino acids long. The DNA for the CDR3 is TGTGCCAGCAGCCGGCCCGGGACAGGGGGCTCCTATGGCTACACCTTC. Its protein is CASSRPGTGGSYGYTF.

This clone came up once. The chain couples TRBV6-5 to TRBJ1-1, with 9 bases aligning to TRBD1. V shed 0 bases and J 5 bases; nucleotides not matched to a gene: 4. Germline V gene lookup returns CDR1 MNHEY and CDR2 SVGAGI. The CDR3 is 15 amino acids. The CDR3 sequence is CASSYSGTGRTEAFF. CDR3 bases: TGTGCCAGCAGTTACTCGGGGACAGGGAGAACTGAAGCTTTCTTT.

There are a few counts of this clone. The DNA for the CDR3 is TGTGCCAGTCGTCGGGCGTACGAGCAGTACTTC. Translation: CASRRAYEQYF. V usage is TRBV2 and J usage is TRBJ2-7; D is ambiguous. Trimming cost V 9 bases and J 4 bases, with 10 bases left between them. Germline assignment: CDR1 SNHLY and CDR2 FYNNEI. The CDR3 is 11 amino acids.

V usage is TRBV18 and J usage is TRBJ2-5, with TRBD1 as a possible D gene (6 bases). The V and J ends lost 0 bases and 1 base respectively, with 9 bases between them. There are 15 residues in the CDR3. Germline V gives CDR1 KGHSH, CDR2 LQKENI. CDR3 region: CASSPPRTVQETQYF. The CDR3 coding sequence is TGTGCCAGCTCACCACCGAGGACAGTCCAAGAGACCCAGTACTTC.

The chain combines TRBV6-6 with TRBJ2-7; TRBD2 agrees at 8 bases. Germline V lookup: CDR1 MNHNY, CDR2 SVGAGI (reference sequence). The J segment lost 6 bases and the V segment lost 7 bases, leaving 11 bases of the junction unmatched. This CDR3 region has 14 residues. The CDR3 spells CASIKGSGSIEQYF. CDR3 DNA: TGTGCCAGCATAAAGGGCAGCGGGAGTATCGAGCAGTACTTC.

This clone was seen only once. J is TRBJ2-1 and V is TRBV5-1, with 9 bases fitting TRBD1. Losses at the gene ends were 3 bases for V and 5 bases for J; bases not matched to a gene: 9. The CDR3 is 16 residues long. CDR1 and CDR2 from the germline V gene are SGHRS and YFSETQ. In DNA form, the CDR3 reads TGCGCCAGCAGCTATCCCCCGGGACAGGGCAACAATGAGCAGTTCTTC. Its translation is CASSYPPGQGNNEQFF.

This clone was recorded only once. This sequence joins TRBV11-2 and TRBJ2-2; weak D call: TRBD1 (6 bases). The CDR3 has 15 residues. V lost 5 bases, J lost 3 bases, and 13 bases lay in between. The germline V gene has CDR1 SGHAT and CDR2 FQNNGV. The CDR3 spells CASSIRGIDTGELFF. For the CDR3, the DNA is TGTGCCAGCAGCATCAGGGGTATCGACACCGGGGAGCTGTTTTTT.

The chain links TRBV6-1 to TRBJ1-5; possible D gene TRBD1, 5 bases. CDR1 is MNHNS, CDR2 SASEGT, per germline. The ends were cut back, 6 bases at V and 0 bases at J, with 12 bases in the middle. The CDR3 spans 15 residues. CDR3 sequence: CASRIQEFSNQPQHF. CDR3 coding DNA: TGTGCCAGCAGAATACAGGAGTTTAGCAATCAGCCCCAGCATTTT.

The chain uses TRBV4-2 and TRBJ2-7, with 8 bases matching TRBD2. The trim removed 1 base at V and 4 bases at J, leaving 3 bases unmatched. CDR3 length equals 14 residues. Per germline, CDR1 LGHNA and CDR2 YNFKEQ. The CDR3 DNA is TGTGCCAGCAGCCAAGCGGGAGGGGAGTACGAGCAGTACTTC. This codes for CASSQAGGEYEQYF.

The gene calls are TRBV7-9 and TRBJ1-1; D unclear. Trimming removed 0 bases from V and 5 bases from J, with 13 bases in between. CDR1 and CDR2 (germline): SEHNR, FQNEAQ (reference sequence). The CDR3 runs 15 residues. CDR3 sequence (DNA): TGTGCCAGCAGCTTAGCGCCCGGACGGGCAACTGAAGCTTTCTTT. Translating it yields CASSLAPGRATEAFF.

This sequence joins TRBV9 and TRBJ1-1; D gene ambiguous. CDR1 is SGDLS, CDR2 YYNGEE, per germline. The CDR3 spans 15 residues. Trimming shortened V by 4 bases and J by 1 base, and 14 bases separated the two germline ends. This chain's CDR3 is CASSPLPLWNTEAFF. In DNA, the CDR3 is TGTGCCAGCAGCCCTCTCCCTCTCTGGAACACTGAAGCTTTCTTT.